The entry that follows covers one T cell receptor beta chain sequence. The ends were cut back, 6 bases at V and 10 bases at J, with 12 bases in the middle. This CDR3 is 11 amino acids long. In germline, CDR1 is DFQATT, CDR2 SNEGSKA (reference sequence). cDNA came from 0.5 to 1 ug RNA primed by random hexamers. The authors amplified TCR beta CDR3 across 54 Vbeta and 13 Jbeta using immunoSEQ multiplex PCR. TCRdb re-analysed the immunoSEQ multiplex PCR reads in MiXCR, keeping a single row per CDR3 protein. The data contain under 550,000 distinct CDR3 sequences, around 83% of them seen just once; the ten biggest clones take up approximately 0.11%. These data belong to a study of CD8 T cells in Susac syndrome. Isolation of CD8+ and CD4+ T cells was performed negatively, whereas enrichment of TEMRA cells was done by FACS.

The receptor was derived from a human donor with multiple sclerosis. The material sequenced was CD8+ T cells from PBMCs. V usage is TRBV20-1 and J usage is TRBJ1-4; perhaps TRBD1 as D (6 bases). In DNA form, the CDR3 reads TGCAGTGCCATTGTAGGGGGAAAACTGTTTTTT. Protein product: CSAIVGGKLFF.